The 29 T cell receptor beta chains listed next were all sequenced from one sample in a study of blood T cell repertoires in COVID-19 (dated by TCRdb to 2018 to 2021). The method was the immunoSEQ multiplex PCR assay. TCRdb provides this immuneACCESS table in a form limited to in-frame rearrangements. Some clones are lacking; in checked studies, under half of them reflect an unresolved V gene, and why the rest are absent is not known. The sample profile shows roughly 160,000 clones; around nine tenths of them were found once. The top ten hold less than 3% of the sample. Sequences were obtained from peripheral blood. All receptors derive from a woman aged 80 or over with COVID-19, enrolled during active disease.

This clone was detected only once. The chain uses TRBV7-8 and TRBJ1-2; possibly TRBD1 for D (5 bases). This CDR3 has 16 amino acids. Per germline, CDR1 SGHVS and CDR2 FQNEAQ. Trimming cost V 1 base and J 4 bases, with 16 bases left between them. This CDR3 is CASSLESAGGTYGYTF. Here the CDR3 DNA reads TGTGCCAGCAGCTTAGAGTCCGCGGGCGGGACCTATGGCTACACCTTC.

The chain links TRBV6-2 or TRBV6-3 to TRBJ1-4; D not certain. Germline V CDR1 and CDR2: MNHEY, SVGEGT. This CDR3 comprises 16 residues. V lost 0 bases and J lost 0, with 8 bases in between. The CDR3 DNA reads TGTGCCAGCAGTTACTCACGGCAGGCAACTAATGAAAAACTGTTTTTT. It specifies CASSYSRQATNEKLFF.

The rearrangement joins TRBV6-5 to TRBJ1-5; D remains ambiguous. This CDR3 region has 14 residues. CDR1 is MNHEY, CDR2 SVGAGI, per germline. V dropped 5 bases and J dropped 0 bases, with 8 bases sitting between them. The CDR3 is CASSHLLSNQPQHF. The CDR3 bases are TGTGCCAGCAGTCATCTACTTAGCAATCAGCCCCAGCATTTT.

This rearrangement joins TRBV25-1 to TRBJ1-1; D gene ambiguous. Looked up from germline, CDR1 is MGHDK and CDR2 is SYGVNS. V dropped 6 bases and J dropped 1 base, with 9 bases sitting between them. The CDR3 sequence is 13 residues long. The CDR3 coding sequence is TGTGCCAGCAGGAGGGCCGGGAACACTGAAGCTTTCTTT. Its translation is CASRRAGNTEAFF.

This sequence joins TRBV7-7 and TRBJ2-2; 7 positions match TRBD1. The V segment lost 0 bases and the J segment 6 bases; nucleotides outside the gene matches: 1. Looked up from germline, CDR1 is SSHAT and CDR2 is FNYEAQ (reference sequence). This CDR3 is 14 amino acids long. The CDR3 bases are TGTGCCAGCAGCTTAGCCGACAGGGCCGGGGAGCTGTTTTTT. It specifies CASSLADRAGELFF. Complete variable domain (other parts from reference TRBV7-7 and TRBJ2-2): GAGVSQSPRYKVTKRGQDVTLRCDPISSHATLYWYQQALGQGPEFLTYFNYEAQPDKSGLPSDRFSAERPEGSISTLTIQRTEQRDSAMYRCASSLADRAGELFFGEGSRLTVL.

The rearrangement links TRBV6-4 to TRBJ1-1, with unresolved D. The germline gives CDR1 MRHNA, CDR2 SNTAGT. The V end was cut by 5 bases, the J end by 1 base, with 8 bases between. This CDR3 is 13 amino acids long. The CDR3 region is CASSPDSNTEAFF. CDR3 nucleotides: TGTGCCAGCAGTCCAGACTCGAACACTGAAGCTTTCTTT.

The V call is TRBV28, the J call TRBJ1-2; 8 positions match TRBD1. J gave up 2 bases and V 6 bases, and 5 bases lay outside the gene matches. The CDR3 has 14 amino acids. Germline V gene sequence: CDR1 MDHEN, CDR2 SYDVKM. CDR3 nucleotides: TGTGCCAGCAGCCAGGGGGCCCCCAACTATGGCTACACCTTC. It encodes CASSQGAPNYGYTF.

There are a few counts of this clone. The chain carries TRBV7-8 and TRBJ1-2; unclear D gene. CDR3 length: 14 residues. Germline V gene lookup returns CDR1 SGHVS and CDR2 FQNEAQ. Trimming pared 1 base from V and 4 bases from J, leaving 10 bases between. The CDR3 loop is CASSLESPSYGYTF. The CDR3 DNA reads as TGTGCCAGCAGCTTAGAATCTCCCAGCTATGGCTACACCTTC.

This clone was counted a few times. The rearrangement links TRBV28 to TRBJ2-1, with D unclear. Trimming removed 6 bases from V and 0 bases from J, with 12 bases in between. Per germline, CDR1 MDHEN and CDR2 SYDVKM. The CDR3 is 15 amino acids. The CDR3 nucleotides read TGTGCCAGCAGCCCCCCAGACTTCTCCTACAATGAGCAGTTCTTC. Its translation is CASSPPDFSYNEQFF.

J is TRBJ2-7 and V is TRBV5-1; weak D call: TRBD1 (5 bases). Germline V gene data show CDR1 as SGHRS and CDR2 as YFSETQ. The V and J ends lost 4 bases and 0 bases respectively, with 8 bases between them. There are 13 residues in the CDR3. This CDR3 reads CASSAGPSYEQYF. The CDR3 DNA reads as TGCGCCAGCAGCGCAGGGCCCTCCTACGAGCAGTACTTC.

This chain connects TRBV5-5 to TRBJ2-7; D uncertain. The CDR3 has 13 residues. Germline loops: CDR1 SGHKS, CDR2 YYEKEE (reference sequence). V shed 7 bases and J shed 0 bases, with 11 bases lying between them. The CDR3 region has the DNA TGTGCCAGCTCGGTGGGCAACTCCTACGAGCAGTACTTC. Translating gives CASSVGNSYEQYF.

The chain recombines TRBV28 with TRBJ2-3; maybe TRBD2 (5 bases). From germline, CDR1 is MDHEN and CDR2 SYDVKM. V lost 8 bases and J lost 7, with 19 bases in between. This CDR3 contains 14 residues. In DNA form, the CDR3 reads TGTGCCAGCGGGGAGTTAAGGAAGACAAATACGCAGTATTTT. Translating it yields CASGELRKTNTQYF.

CDR3 loop: CASSLQGYNSPLHF. CDR3 coding DNA: TGTGCCAGCAGCCTACAGGGGTATAATTCACCCCTCCACTTT. This sequence joins TRBV3-1 (or the pseudogene TRBV3-2) and TRBJ1-6; 7 bases fit TRBD1. This CDR3 has 14 residues. Germline V gene sequence: CDR1 LGHDT, CDR2 YNNKEL (reference sequence). V dropped 4 bases and J dropped 4; count of bases not matched to a gene: 1.

The rearrangement links TRBV5-5 to TRBJ1-5; TRBD1 agrees at 9 bases. V lost 6 bases, J lost 5 bases, and 6 bases stayed unmatched. CDR3 size: 14 residues. Germline V gene data show CDR1 as SGHKS and CDR2 as YYEKEE (reference sequence). The CDR3 DNA sequence: TGTGCCAGCACGCGGACAGGGGCGGATCAGCCCCAGCATTTT. It yields the protein CASTRTGADQPQHF.

The CDR3 region has the DNA TGTGCCAGCAGCTTAGGACTAGCGGGAGCTCGGGGCAATGAGCAGTTCTTC. Translating gives CASSLGLAGARGNEQFF. This chain connects TRBV7-2 to TRBJ2-1; 12 bases are a match to TRBD2. The CDR3 consists of 17 residues. The V segment lost 1 base and the J segment 6 bases; nucleotides outside the gene matches: 7. Germline CDR1 is SGHTA and CDR2 is FQGNSA.

The chain couples TRBV4-3 to TRBJ1-1; D is unclear. Per the germline V gene, CDR1 is LGHNA and CDR2 is YSLEER. Between the trimmed V and J ends, which lost 0 bases and 3 bases, there was a span of 14 bases. This CDR3 comprises 16 residues. The CDR3 DNA reads as TGCGCCAGCAGCCAAGATGTTCAGGTTTTGTACACTGAAGCTTTCTTT. Residues: CASSQDVQVLYTEAFF.

The CDR3 region is CASSSGHADNEQFF. The DNA of the CDR3 is TGCGCCAGCAGCTCGGGACACGCCGACAATGAGCAGTTCTTC. The J gene is TRBJ2-1, the V gene TRBV5-1, with TRBD1 as a possible D gene (6 bases). The CDR3 is 14 amino acids. CDR1 and CDR2 (germline): SGHRS, YFSETQ. The V and J ends lost 3 bases and 5 bases respectively, with 12 bases between them.

The chain uses TRBV5-6 and TRBJ2-2; TRBD2 matches 9 bases. The V gene's germline CDR1 is SGHDT and CDR2 YYEEEE. With 1 base clipped from V and 3 bases from J, the junction kept 7 bases outside the gene matches. This CDR3 contains 17 residues. CDR3 in amino acids: CASSLLRREGDTGELFF. The CDR3 DNA follows: TGTGCCAGCAGCTTGTTAAGGCGGGAGGGGGACACCGGGGAGCTGTTTTTT.

This clone appeared a single time. V usage is TRBV7-9 and J usage is TRBJ1-4; 10 positions agree with TRBD1. The V and J ends lost 4 bases and 4 bases, in that order; junction bases with no gene match: 6. This CDR3 spans 16 amino acids. The germline CDR1 and CDR2 sequences are SEHNR and FQNEAQ (reference sequence). For the CDR3, the DNA is TGTGCCAGCAGCTCGGGACAGGGGTTTGATAATGAAAAACTGTTTTTT. It is translated as CASSSGQGFDNEKLFF.

The chain joins TRBV7-2 to TRBJ2-1; a possible D gene is TRBD2 (5 bases). The CDR3 totals 13 residues. The germline V and J ends were trimmed by 6 bases and 7 bases, with 13 bases remaining between them. The germline V gene has CDR1 SGHTA and CDR2 FQGNSA. DNA for the CDR3: TGTGCCAGCAGGATACTAGTTCAGAATGAGCAGTTCTTC. Residues: CASRILVQNEQFF.

Remarks on this clone: Other DNA sequences of this sample code for an identical CDR3. The DNA for the CDR3 is TGTGCCATCAGTGAGTCGAGGAACACTGAAGCTTTCTTT. Encoded protein: CAISESRNTEAFF. This rearrangement joins TRBV10-3 to TRBJ1-1; D unclear. The CDR3 has 13 residues. V lost 0 bases and J 1 base, leaving 3 bases between the germline ends. Germline V gene lookup returns CDR1 ENHRY and CDR2 SYGVKD.

J is TRBJ2-7 and V is TRBV6-5; 11 nucleotides agree with TRBD2. This CDR3 contains 14 residues. V gave up 7 bases and J gave up 4 bases; unmatched junction bases: 6. Per germline, CDR1 MNHEY and CDR2 SVGAGI. This CDR3 reads CASKPGLAAYEQYF. CDR3 nucleotide sequence: TGTGCCAGCAAACCGGGACTAGCGGCGTACGAGCAGTACTTC.

The rearrangement uses TRBV10-3 and TRBJ2-1, with TRBD2 identical over 9 bases. Per the germline V gene, CDR1 is ENHRY and CDR2 is SYGVKD. This CDR3 contains 16 residues. J gave up 8 bases and V 2 bases, and 10 bases lay outside the gene matches. The CDR3 DNA reads as TGTGCCATCAGTGAGGTACGACTAGCGGAATATTATGAGCAGTTCTTC. This codes for CAISEVRLAEYYEQFF.

V gene TRBV5-1 combines with J gene TRBJ1-5; D perhaps matches TRBD1 (5 bases). V lost 4 bases and J 4 bases, leaving 12 bases between the germline ends. The CDR3 covers 14 residues. Looked up from germline, CDR1 is SGHRS and CDR2 is YFSETQ. The CDR3 DNA sequence: TGCGCCAGCAGCCTGGGGGAGGTAAATCAGCCCCAGCATTTT. This sequence encodes CASSLGEVNQPQHF. Together with reference TRBV5-1 and TRBJ1-5, the CDR3 gives the full variable domain: KAGVTQTPRYLIKTRGQQVTLSCSPISGHRSVSWYQQTPGQGLQFLFEYFSETQRNKGNFPGRFSGRQFSNSRSEMNVSTLELGDSALYLCASSLGEVNQPQHFGDGTRLSIL.

The chain joins TRBV11-2 to TRBJ2-5; TRBD2 matches 12 bases. There are 16 residues in the CDR3. With V trimmed by 5 bases and J by 4 bases, 8 bases remained unmatched. Germline-derived CDR1 and CDR2 are SGHAT and FQNNGV. The CDR3 region is CASSARLAGVAETQYF. The CDR3 nucleotides read TGTGCCAGCAGCGCCCGACTAGCGGGAGTAGCAGAGACCCAGTACTTC.

The rearrangement joins TRBV5-1 to TRBJ2-3; TRBD2 agrees at 9 bases. Germline-derived CDR1 and CDR2 are SGHRS and YFSETQ. V was clipped by 4 bases and J by 8 bases; unmatched bases: 14. The CDR3 extends over 16 amino acids. The CDR3 DNA reads as TGCGCCAGCAGCCCGACGGTAACCGGGACTAGCAGTACGCAGTATTTT. Translation: CASSPTVTGTSSTQYF.

The V call is TRBV6-5, the J call TRBJ1-2, with TRBD1 matching 9 bases. From germline, CDR1 is MNHEY and CDR2 SVGAGI. V shed 5 bases, J shed 8 bases, and the junction held 3 bases outside the gene matches. The CDR3 has 12 amino acids. CDR3 coding DNA: TGTGCCAGCAGTCGGACAGGGGACGGCTACACCTTC. Amino acids: CASSRTGDGYTF.

The rearrangement uses TRBV6-5 and TRBJ1-2; 9 positions match TRBD1. Germline CDR1 is MNHEY and CDR2 is SVGAGI. The CDR3 length is 15 residues. V lost 10 bases, J lost 6 bases, and 15 bases stayed unmatched. This CDR3 reads CATQTGQGRGDGYTF. The CDR3 DNA sequence: TGTGCCACTCAGACGGGACAGGGAAGGGGAGATGGCTACACCTTC.

CDR3 bases: TGTGCCACCTCCCTCGGGGCTAACTATGGCTACACCTTC. Encoded protein: CATSLGANYGYTF. V is TRBV19 and J is TRBJ1-2; D is unclear. Germline CDR1 reads LNHDA; CDR2 reads SQIVND (reference sequence). Trimming took 10 bases from V and 0 from J, leaving 12 bases between them. The CDR3 is 13 residues long.